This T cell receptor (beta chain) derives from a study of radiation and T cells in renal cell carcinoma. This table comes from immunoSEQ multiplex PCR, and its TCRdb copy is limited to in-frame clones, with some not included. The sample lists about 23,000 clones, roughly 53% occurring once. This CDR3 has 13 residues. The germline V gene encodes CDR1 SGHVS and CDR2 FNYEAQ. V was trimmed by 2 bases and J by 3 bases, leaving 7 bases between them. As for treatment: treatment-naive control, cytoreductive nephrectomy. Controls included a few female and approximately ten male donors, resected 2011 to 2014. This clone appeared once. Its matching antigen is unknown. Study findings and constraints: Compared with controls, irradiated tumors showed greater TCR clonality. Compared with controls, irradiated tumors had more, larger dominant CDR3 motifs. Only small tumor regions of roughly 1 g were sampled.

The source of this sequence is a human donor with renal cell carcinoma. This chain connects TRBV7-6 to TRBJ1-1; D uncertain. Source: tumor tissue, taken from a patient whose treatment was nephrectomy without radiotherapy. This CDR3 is CASSLRADTEAFF. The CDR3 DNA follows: TGTGCCAGCAGCTTAAGGGCAGACACTGAAGCTTTCTTT.